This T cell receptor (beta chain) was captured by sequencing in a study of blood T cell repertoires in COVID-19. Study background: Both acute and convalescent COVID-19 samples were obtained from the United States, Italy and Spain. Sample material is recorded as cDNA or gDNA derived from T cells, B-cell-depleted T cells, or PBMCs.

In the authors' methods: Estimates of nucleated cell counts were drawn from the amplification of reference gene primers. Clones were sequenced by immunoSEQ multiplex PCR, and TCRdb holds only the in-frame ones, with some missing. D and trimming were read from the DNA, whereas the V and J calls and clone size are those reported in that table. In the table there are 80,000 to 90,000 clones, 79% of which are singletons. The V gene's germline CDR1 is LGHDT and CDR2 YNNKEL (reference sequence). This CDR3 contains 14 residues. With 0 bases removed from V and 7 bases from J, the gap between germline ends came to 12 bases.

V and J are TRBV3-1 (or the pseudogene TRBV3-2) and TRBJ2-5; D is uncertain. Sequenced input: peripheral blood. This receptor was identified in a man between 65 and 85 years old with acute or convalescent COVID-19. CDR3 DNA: TGTGCCAGCAGCCAAGATCTAGTGCCGGGGACCCAGTACTTC. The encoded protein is CASSQDLVPGTQYF.